This passage covers 11 T cell receptor beta chains from one sample sequenced in a study of human T cells and chemical hapten exposure. MiXCR, run by TCRdb on the RACE reads, gives a single entry per CDR3 protein. The sample contains over 55,000 distinct CDR3 sequences, around 10% of which appear only once. Described time point: patch test 3, about 24 weeks after DPC sensitization. Treatment in this sample: therapeutic diphenylcyclopropenone sensitization with weekly scalp DPC. The sequencing here drew on whole blood, taken in connection with sensitization to the hapten diphenylcyclopropenone (DPC). Source of these receptors: a woman in her forties or fifties with alopecia areata. Some clones in this sample may be carry-over from other donors' samples.

This clonotype occurred many times. The chain couples TRBV5-1 to TRBJ2-5, with D uncertain. V was cut by 1 base and J by 1 base, with 11 bases left in between. The CDR3 length is 15 residues. Germline CDR1 is SGHRS and CDR2 is YFSETQ. The CDR3 is CASSLLGSAQETQYF. The CDR3 DNA reads TGCGCCAGCAGCTTGCTGGGGTCGGCCCAAGAGACCCAGTACTTC.

This clonotype was recorded a few times. The chain joins TRBV2 to TRBJ2-5; D is ambiguous. Germline V CDR1 and CDR2: SNHLY, FYNNEI. CDR3 length: 14 amino acids. Trimming shortened V by 4 bases and J by 5 bases, and 14 bases separated the two germline ends. CDR3 sequence (DNA): TGTGCCAGCAGTGGAGGCAGGCCCTCGGAGACCCAGTACTTC. Translation gives CASSGGRPSETQYF. The variable domain in full, with the rest retrieved from reference TRBV2 and TRBJ2-5, is EPEVTQTPSHQVTQMGQEVILRCVPISNHLYFYWYRQILGQKVEFLVSFYNNEISEKSEIFDDQFSVERPDGSNFTLKIRSTKLEDSAMYFCASSGGRPSETQYFGPGTRLLVL.

This clonotype was counted between two and nine times. V is TRBV7-9 and J is TRBJ2-7, with 12 bases identical to TRBD2. Looked up from germline, CDR1 is SEHNR and CDR2 is FQNEAQ (reference sequence). Losses at the gene ends were 6 bases for V and 0 bases for J; bases not matched to a gene: 12. The CDR3 is 18 residues long. The CDR3 protein is CASSGTSGPYINSYEQYF. The CDR3, as DNA: TGTGCCAGCAGTGGGACTAGCGGGCCATACATTAACTCCTACGAGCAGTACTTC.

This clonotype was seen a few times. V and J are TRBV7-9 and TRBJ2-5; 12 bases are shared with TRBD2. J lost 4 bases, V lost 4 bases, and 4 bases had no gene match. Germline V gene lookup returns CDR1 SEHNR and CDR2 FQNEAQ (reference sequence). The CDR3 runs to 15 residues. The DNA of the CDR3 is TGTGCCAGCAGCTCTAGCGGGGGGGCAGGAGAGACCCAGTACTTC. Translated, it gives CASSSSGGAGETQYF.

This clonotype was found many times. The rearrangement links TRBV12-3 or TRBV12-4 to TRBJ1-5; D is ambiguous. CDR3 length: 12 residues. V gave up 3 bases and J gave up 5 bases, with 5 bases separating them. CDR3 in amino acids: CASSLEDQPQHF. The CDR3 coding sequence is TGTGCCAGCAGTTTGGAGGATCAGCCCCAGCATTTT.

CDR3 loop: CASTLDQRETGELFF. The CDR3, as DNA: TGTGCCAGCACCCTCGATCAGAGGGAAACCGGGGAGCTGTTTTTT. V and J are TRBV28 and TRBJ2-2; D is possibly TRBD2 (5 bases). V was cut by 7 bases and J by 5 bases, with 17 bases left in between. This CDR3 spans 15 amino acids. The germline CDR1 and CDR2 sequences are MDHEN and SYDVKM.

This clonotype was observed many times. The V call is TRBV28, the J call TRBJ2-7; perhaps TRBD1 as D (6 bases). Trimming took 1 base from V and 6 from J, leaving 13 bases between them. CDR3 length equals 14 residues. The germline V gene encodes CDR1 MDHEN and CDR2 SYDVKM. In DNA, the CDR3 is TGTGCCAGCAGTTTATTCGGACAGTTTTCCGAGCAGTACTTC. It translates to CASSLFGQFSEQYF. The variable domain in full, with the rest retrieved from reference TRBV28 and TRBJ2-7, is DVKVTQSSRYLVKRTGEKVFLECVQDMDHENMFWYRQDPGLGLRLIYFSYDVKMKEKGDIPEGYSVSREKKERFSLILESASTNQTSMYLCASSLFGQFSEQYFGPGTRLTVT.

This clonotype showed up many times. V usage is TRBV21-1 and J usage is TRBJ2-1; TRBD2 is the table's D call, not checked against the DNA. TRBV21-1 is recorded as a pseudogene. This CDR3 comprises 16 residues. In DNA form, the CDR3 reads TGTGCCAGCATCACTTTGTGGGGAGGGCCTAGGAATGAGCAGTTCTTC. The encoded protein is CASITLWGGPRNEQFF.

The table lists this clonotype with many counts. The chain employs TRBV6-4 and TRBJ2-3, with TRBD2 matching over 7 bases. Unmatched junction bases numbered 7, after V lost 2 bases and J lost 5 bases. Germline V gene data show CDR1 as MRHNA and CDR2 as SNTAGT. The CDR3 runs to 15 residues. The CDR3 protein is CASSDEAGAVDTQYF. CDR3 nucleotides: TGTGCCAGCAGTGACGAGGCGGGAGCGGTAGATACGCAGTATTTT.

This clonotype was picked up many times. V gene TRBV20-1 combines with J gene TRBJ2-2; the match to TRBD2 covers 9 bases. The germline gives CDR1 DFQATT, CDR2 SNEGSKA (reference sequence). The CDR3 loop spans 16 amino acids. Trimming took 0 bases from V and 2 from J; bases not matched to a gene: 4. The CDR3 loop is CSARDPTSGNTGELFF. In nucleotides, the CDR3 is TGCAGTGCTAGAGATCCGACTAGCGGCAACACCGGGGAGCTGTTTTTT.

The chain combines TRBV18 with TRBJ2-5, with TRBD1 matching 12 bases. V lost 0 bases and J lost 1; bases outside the gene matches: 0. CDR3 length equals 16 residues. The germline V gene encodes CDR1 KGHSH and CDR2 LQKENI. DNA for the CDR3: TGTGCCAGCTCACCACCGGGACAGGGGGCCCAAGAGACCCAGTACTTC. The encoded protein is CASSPPGQGAQETQYF.